The entry below describes one T cell receptor (beta chain). What it binds is not known. This sample stems from a study of type 1 and type 2 diabetes patients. Across the study: Donors were type 1 diabetes, type 2 diabetes, or nondiabetic controls.

The CDR3 runs to 14 residues. Trimming took 4 bases from V and 6 from J, leaving 13 bases between them. The V gene's germline CDR1 is MNHEY and CDR2 SVGEGT. The PCR template was genomic DNA. The TCR beta CDR3 region was amplified using 30 forward and 13 reverse primers. Using its own MiXCR run on the multiplex PCR reads, TCRdb lists one record per CDR3 protein. The profile shows about 250,000 distinct CDR3 sequences, approximately 50% of them singletons. Findings and caveats of the study: Some HECs seen only in T1D might also appear in more T2D or control samples.

The TCR originated in a man younger than 30 with type 2 diabetes. The chain joins TRBV6-2 or TRBV6-3 to TRBJ1-5, with a weak D call TRBD1 (6 bases). The sample consisted of peripheral blood mononuclear cells (PBMCs). DNA for the CDR3: TGTGCCAGCAGTTTCGAGGGGGAGGTTCAGCCCCAGCATTTT. Its translation is CASSFEGEVQPQHF.